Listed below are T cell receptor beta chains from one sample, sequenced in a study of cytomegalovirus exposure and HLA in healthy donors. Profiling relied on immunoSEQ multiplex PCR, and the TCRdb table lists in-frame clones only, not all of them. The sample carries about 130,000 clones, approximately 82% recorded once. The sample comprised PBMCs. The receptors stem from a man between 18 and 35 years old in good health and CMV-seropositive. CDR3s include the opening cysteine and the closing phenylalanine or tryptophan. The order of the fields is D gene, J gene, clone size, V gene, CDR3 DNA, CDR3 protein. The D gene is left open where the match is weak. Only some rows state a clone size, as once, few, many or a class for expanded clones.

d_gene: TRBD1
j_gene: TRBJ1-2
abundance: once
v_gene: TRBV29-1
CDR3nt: TGCAGCGTTGGTCTCGTCAGGGGGGCCCATGGCTACACCTTC
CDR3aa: CSVGLVRGAHGYTF

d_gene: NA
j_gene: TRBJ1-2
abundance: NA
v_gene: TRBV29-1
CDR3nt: TGCAGCGTCGACCCCCCTCTGACTAAACCTAACTATGGCTACACCTTC
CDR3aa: CSVDPPLTKPNYGYTF

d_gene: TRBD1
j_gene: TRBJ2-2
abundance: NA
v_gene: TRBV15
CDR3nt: TGTGCCACCAGCAGAGACAGGGGGCGAGCCGGGGAGCTGTTTTTT
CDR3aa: CATSRDRGRAGELFF

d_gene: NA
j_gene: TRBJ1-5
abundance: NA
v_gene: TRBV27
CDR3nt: TGTGCCAGCAGACTAGACCATAGCAATCAGCCCCAGCATTTT
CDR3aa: CASRLDHSNQPQHF

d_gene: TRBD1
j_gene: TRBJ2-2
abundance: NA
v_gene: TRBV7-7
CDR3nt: TGTGCCAGCAGCCCCATTCAGGGGGTCGGCACCGGGGAGCTGTTTTTT
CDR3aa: CASSPIQGVGTGELFF

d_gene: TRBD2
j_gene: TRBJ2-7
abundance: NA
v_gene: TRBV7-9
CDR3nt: TGTTCCAGCCCGTTGAGGGAAGCGGGGGGGCAAACCACCTACGAGCAGTACTTC
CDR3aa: CSSPLREAGGQTTYEQYF

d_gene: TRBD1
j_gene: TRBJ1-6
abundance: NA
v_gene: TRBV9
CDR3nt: TGTGCCAGCAGCGATCCGACAGGGTTGGATTCACCCCTCCACTTT
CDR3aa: CASSDPTGLDSPLHF

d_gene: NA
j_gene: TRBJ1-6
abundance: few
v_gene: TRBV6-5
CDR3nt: TGTGCCAGCCGCCTTTGGCAGGGGAATTCACCCCTCCACTTT
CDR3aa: CASRLWQGNSPLHF

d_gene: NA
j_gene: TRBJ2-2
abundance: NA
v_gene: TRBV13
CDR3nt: TGTGCCAGCAGCTTAGTGAGGACCGGGGAGCTGTTTTTT
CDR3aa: CASSLVRTGELFF

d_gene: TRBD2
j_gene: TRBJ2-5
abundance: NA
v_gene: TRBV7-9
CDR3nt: TGTGCCAGCAGCTTAGCTGCTAGCGGGGGGATACAGACCCAGTACTTC
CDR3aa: CASSLAASGGIQTQYF

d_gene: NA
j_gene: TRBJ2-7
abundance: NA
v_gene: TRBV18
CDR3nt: TGTGCCAGCTCACCACCTAGTCGGGACGAGCAGTACTTC
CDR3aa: CASSPPSRDEQYF

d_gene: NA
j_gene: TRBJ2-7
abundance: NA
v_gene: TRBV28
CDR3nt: TGTGCCAGCAGTAGGGCAGGGGATTCCTACGAGCAGTACTTC
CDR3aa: CASSRAGDSYEQYF

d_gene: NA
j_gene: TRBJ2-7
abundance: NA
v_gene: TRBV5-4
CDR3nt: TGTGCCAGCAGTTATAACAGAGCCTACGAGCAGTACTTC
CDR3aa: CASSYNRAYEQYF

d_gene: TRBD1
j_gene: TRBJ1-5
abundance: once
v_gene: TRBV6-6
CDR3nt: TGTGCCAGCAGGCAGGGGGTACAGCCCCAGCATTTT
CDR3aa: CASRQGVQPQHF

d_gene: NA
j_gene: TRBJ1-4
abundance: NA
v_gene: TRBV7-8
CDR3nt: TGTGCCAGCAGCCGCGGGTTAGTTAATGAAAAACTGTTTTTT
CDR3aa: CASSRGLVNEKLFF

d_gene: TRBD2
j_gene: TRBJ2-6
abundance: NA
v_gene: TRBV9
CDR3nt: TGTGCCAGCAGCGCCAATCCGGGACTAGCGGGGACTGGGGCCAACGTCCTGACTTTC
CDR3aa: CASSANPGLAGTGANVLTF

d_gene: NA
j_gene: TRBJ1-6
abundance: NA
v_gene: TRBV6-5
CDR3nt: TGTGCCAGCAGTTACGGGCAGCTCCGAACCAATTCACCCCTCCACTTT
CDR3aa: CASSYGQLRTNSPLHF

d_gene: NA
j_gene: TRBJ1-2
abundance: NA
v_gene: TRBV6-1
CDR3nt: TGTGCCAGCAGTGAAGGGACAGCGAACTATGGCTACACCTTC
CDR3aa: CASSEGTANYGYTF

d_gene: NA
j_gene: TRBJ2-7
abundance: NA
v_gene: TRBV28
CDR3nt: TGTGCCAGCAGTGACCCGGGACTTAGCTACGAGCAGTACTTC
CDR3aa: CASSDPGLSYEQYF

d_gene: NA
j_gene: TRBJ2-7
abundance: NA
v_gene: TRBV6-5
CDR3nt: TGTGCCAGCGGGCAGGGCGATTCCTACGAGCAGTACTTC
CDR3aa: CASGQGDSYEQYF

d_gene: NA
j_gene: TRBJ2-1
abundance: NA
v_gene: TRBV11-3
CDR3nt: TGTGCCAGCAGCCCCCTACCGCGGAATGAGCAGTTCTTC
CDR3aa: CASSPLPRNEQFF

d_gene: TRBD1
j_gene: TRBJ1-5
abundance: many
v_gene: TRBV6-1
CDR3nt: TGTGCCAGCAGACCCGGGACAGGGGAGAGTCAGCCCCAGCATTTT
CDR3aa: CASRPGTGESQPQHF

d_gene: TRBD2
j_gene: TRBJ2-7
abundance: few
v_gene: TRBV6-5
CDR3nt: TGTGCCAGCAGTTCGGGGGGGGAGCAGTACTTC
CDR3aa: CASSSGGEQYF

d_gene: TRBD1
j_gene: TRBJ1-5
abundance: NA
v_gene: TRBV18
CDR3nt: TGTGCCAGCTCACCGGACAGGGCGAATCAGCCCCAGCATTTT
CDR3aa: CASSPDRANQPQHF

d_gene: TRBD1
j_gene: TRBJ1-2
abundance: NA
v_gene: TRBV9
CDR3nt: TGTGCCAGCAGGGGGGACAGGGAGTACTATGGCTACACCTTC
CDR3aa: CASRGDREYYGYTF

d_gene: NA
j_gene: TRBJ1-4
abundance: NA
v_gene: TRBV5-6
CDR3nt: TGTGCCAGCAGCGCTGGGACTCCCCAGGGAGAAAAACTGTTTTTT
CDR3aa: CASSAGTPQGEKLFF

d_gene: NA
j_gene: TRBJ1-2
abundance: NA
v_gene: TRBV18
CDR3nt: TGTGCCAGCTCACCACCAGTGCGGGTCGGCTATGGCTACACCTTC
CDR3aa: CASSPPVRVGYGYTF

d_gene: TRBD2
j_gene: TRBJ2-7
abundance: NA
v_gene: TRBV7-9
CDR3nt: TGTGCCAGCAGTCCCGGGACTAGCGGGAACTACGAGCAGTACTTC
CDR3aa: CASSPGTSGNYEQYF

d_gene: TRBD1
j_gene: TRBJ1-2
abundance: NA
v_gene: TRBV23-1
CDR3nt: TGCGCCAGCAGTCAAAAGCCTCGGGACAGGAAGGGGTATGGCTACACCTTC
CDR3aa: CASSQKPRDRKGYGYTF

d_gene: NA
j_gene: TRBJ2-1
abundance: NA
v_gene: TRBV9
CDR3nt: TGTGCCAGCAGCGTAGGTCTTCTGGGCGATGAGCAGTTCTTC
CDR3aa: CASSVGLLGDEQFF

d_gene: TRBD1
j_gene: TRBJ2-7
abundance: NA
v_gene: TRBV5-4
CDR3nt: TGTGCCAGCAGCCTCGACAGGGGCCTCTACGAGCAGTACTTC
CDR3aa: CASSLDRGLYEQYF

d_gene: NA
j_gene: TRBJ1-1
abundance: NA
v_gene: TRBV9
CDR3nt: TGTGCCAGCAGCGTAGCTGCGGTGAACACTGAAGCTTTCTTT
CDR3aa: CASSVAAVNTEAFF

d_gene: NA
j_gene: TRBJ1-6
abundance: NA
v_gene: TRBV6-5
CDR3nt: TGTGCCAGCAGTTACACGGGTTCAGTGCGTCATTCACCCCTCCACTTT
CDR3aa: CASSYTGSVRHSPLHF

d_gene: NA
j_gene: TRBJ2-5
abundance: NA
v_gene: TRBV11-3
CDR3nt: TGTGCCAGCAGCTTAGGTTCAGGGAAGGCCCAAGAGACCCAGTACTTC
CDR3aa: CASSLGSGKAQETQYF

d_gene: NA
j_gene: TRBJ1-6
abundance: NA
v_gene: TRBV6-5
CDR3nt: TGTGCCAGCAGTCCCCCGGGGGTCGGCATTGGACCCCTCCACTTT
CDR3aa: CASSPPGVGIGPLHF

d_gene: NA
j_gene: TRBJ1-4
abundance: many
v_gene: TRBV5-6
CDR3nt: TGTGCCAGCAGCTTAGTAGCAACTAATGAAAAACTGTTTTTT
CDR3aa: CASSLVATNEKLFF

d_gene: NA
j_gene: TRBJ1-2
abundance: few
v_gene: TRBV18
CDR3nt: TGTGCCAGCTCACCACCAGACAGAAACTATGGCTACACCTTC
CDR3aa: CASSPPDRNYGYTF

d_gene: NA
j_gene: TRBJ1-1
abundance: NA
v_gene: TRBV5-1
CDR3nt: TGCGCCAGCAACGGGGGGGAAGACACTGAAGCTTTCTTT
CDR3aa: CASNGGEDTEAFF

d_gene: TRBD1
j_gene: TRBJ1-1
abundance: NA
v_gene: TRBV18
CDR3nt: TGTGCCAGCTCAGCACAGGGGCGAGCTTTCTTT
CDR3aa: CASSAQGRAFF

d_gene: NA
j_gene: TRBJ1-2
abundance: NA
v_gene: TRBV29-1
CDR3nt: TGCAGCGTTGCCGGGATGGGTGGCTACACCTTC
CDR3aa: CSVAGMGGYTF

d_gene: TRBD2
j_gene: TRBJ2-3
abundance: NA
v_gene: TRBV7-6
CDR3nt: TGTGCCAGCAGCTTTAGCGGGGGGGTCTGGGATACGCAGTATTTT
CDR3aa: CASSFSGGVWDTQYF

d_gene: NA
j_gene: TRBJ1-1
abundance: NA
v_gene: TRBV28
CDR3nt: TGTGCCAGCACCCCAGGGGCCCCCAGTAACACTGAAGCTTTCTTT
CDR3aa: CASTPGAPSNTEAFF

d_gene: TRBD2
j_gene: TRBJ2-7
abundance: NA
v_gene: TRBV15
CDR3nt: TGTGCCACCAGCAGAGCGAGTAGCGGGTACGAGCAGTACTTC
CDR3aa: CATSRASSGYEQYF

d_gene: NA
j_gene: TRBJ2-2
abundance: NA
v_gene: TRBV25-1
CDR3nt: TGTGCCAGTTCTAGAGGACAGTTCGACACCGGGGAGCTGTTTTTT
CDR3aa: CASSRGQFDTGELFF

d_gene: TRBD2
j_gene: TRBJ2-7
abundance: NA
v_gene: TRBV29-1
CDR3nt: TGCAGCGTGGGAGGGGCGTTAAACGAGCAGTACTTC
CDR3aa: CSVGGALNEQYF

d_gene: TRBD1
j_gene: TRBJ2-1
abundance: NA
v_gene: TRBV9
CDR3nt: TGTGCCAGCAGCGTAGATGGGGGACAGGGGTTCTACAATGAGCAGTTCTTC
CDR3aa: CASSVDGGQGFYNEQFF

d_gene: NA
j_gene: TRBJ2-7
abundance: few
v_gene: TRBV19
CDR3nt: TGTGCCAGTAGTATGGGCACCTCACCCTACGAGCAGTACTTC
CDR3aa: CASSMGTSPYEQYF

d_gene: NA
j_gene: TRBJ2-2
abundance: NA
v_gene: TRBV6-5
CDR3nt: TGTGCCAGCAGTTACTGGTCGAGGTCCGGGGAGCTGTTTTTT
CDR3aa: CASSYWSRSGELFF

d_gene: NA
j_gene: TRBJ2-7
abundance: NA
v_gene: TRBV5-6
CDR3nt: TGTGCCAGCAGCTTAACGGGATACGAGCAGTACTTC
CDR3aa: CASSLTGYEQYF

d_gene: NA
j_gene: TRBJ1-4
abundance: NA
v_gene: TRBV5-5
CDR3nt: TGTGCCAGCAGCTTGTCTGGCAGTCATAATGAAAAACTGTTTTTT
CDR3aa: CASSLSGSHNEKLFF

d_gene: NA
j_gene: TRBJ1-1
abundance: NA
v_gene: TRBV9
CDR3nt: TGTGCCAGCGCGGTGGGGAACACTGAAGCTTTCTTT
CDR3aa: CASAVGNTEAFF

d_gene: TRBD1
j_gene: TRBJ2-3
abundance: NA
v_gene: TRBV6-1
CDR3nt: TGTGCCAGCAGTGGCGGGACAGGGTCACTCACAGATACGCAGTATTTT
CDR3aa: CASSGGTGSLTDTQYF